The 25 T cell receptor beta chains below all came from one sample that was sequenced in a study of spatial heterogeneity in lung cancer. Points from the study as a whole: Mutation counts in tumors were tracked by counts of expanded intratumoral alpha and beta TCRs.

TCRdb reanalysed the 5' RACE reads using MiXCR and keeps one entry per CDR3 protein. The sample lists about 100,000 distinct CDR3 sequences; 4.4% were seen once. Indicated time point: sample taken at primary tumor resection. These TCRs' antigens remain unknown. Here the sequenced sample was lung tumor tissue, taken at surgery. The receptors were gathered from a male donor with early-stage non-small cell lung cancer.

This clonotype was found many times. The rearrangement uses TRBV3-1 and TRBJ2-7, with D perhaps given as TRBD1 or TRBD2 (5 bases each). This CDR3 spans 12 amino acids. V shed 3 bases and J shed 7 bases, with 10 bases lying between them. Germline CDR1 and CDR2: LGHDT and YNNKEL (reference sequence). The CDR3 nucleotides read TGTGCCAGCAGCCACTGGGACGGAGAGCAGTACTTC. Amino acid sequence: CASSHWDGEQYF.

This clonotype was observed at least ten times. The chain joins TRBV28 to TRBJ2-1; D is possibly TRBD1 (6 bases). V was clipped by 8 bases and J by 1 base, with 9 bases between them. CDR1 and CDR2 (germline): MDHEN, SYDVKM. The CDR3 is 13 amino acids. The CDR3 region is CASVDRSYNEQFF. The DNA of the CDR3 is TGTGCCAGCGTCGACAGGTCCTACAATGAGCAGTTCTTC.

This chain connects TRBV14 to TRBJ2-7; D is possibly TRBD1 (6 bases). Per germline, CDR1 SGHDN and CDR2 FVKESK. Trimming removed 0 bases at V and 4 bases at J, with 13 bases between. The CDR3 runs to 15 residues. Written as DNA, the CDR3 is TGTGCCAGCAGCCAAGATAACTACAGGGCATACGAGCAGTACTTC. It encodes CASSQDNYRAYEQYF.

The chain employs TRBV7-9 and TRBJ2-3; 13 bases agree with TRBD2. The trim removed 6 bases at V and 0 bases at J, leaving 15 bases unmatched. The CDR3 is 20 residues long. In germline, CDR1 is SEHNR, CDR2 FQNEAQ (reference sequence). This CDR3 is CASSRTSGRADRPSTDTQYF. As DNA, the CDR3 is TGTGCCAGCAGTCGCACTAGCGGGAGGGCCGACAGGCCTAGCACAGATACGCAGTATTTT.

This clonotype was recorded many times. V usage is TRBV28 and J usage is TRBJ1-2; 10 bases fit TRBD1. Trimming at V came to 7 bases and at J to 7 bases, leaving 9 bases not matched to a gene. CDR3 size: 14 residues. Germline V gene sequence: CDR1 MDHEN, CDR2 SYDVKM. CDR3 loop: CASNQVRTGGGYTF. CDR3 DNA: TGTGCCAGCAACCAAGTCCGGACAGGGGGTGGCTACACCTTC.

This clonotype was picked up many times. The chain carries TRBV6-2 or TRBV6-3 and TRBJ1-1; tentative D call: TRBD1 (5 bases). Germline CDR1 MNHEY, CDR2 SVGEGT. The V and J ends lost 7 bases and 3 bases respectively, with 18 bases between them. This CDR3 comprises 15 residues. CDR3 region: CASTGNGARDTEAFF. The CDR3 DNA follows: TGTGCCAGCACTGGTAATGGGGCCAGGGACACTGAAGCTTTCTTT.

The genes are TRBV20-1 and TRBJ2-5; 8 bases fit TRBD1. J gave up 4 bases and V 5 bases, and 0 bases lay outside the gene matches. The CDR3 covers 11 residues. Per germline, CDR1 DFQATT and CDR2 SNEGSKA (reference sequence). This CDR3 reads CSAGQGETQYF. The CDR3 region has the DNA TGCAGTGCTGGACAGGGAGAGACCCAGTACTTC.

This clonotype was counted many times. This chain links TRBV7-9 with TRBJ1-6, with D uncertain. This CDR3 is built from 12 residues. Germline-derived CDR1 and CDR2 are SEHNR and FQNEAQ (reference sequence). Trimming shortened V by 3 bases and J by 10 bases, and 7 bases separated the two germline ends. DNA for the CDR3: TGTGCCAGCAGCTTTGGGGAATCACCCCTCCACTTT. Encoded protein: CASSFGESPLHF.

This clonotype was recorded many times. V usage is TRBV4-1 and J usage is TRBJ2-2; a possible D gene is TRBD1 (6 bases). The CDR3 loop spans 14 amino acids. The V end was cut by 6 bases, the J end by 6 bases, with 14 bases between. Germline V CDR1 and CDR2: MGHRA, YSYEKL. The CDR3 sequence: CASRHQGKAGELFF. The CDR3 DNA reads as TGCGCCAGCAGGCATCAGGGGAAGGCCGGGGAGCTGTTTTTT.

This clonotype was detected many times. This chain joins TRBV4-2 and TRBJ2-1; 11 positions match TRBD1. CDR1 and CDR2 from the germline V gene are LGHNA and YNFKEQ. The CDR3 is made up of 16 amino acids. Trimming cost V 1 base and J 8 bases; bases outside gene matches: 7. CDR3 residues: CASSQASGTGGDEQFF. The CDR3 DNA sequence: TGTGCCAGCAGCCAAGCGTCCGGGACAGGGGGGGATGAGCAGTTCTTC.

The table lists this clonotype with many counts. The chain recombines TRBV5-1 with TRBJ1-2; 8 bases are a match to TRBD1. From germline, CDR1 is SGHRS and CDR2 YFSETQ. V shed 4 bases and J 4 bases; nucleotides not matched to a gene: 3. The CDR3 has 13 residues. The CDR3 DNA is TGCGCCAGCAGCCGGGACAGGATCTATGGCTACACCTTC. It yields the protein CASSRDRIYGYTF.

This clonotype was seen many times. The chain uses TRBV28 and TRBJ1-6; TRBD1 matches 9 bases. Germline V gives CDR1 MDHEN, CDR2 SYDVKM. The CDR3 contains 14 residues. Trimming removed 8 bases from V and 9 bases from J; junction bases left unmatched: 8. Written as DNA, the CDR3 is TGTGCCAGCCATACAGGGGGCCCCGGTTCACCCCTCCACTTT. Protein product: CASHTGGPGSPLHF.

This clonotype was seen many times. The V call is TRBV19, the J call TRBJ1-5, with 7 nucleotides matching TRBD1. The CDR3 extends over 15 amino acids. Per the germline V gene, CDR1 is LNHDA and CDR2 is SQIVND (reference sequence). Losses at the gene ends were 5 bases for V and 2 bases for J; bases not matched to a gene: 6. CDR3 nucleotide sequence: TGTGCCAGTAGTCTGAATACAGGGGGCAATCAGCCCCAGCATTTT. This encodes CASSLNTGGNQPQHF. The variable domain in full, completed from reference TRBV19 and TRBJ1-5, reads DGGITQSPKYLFRKEGQNVTLSCEQNLNHDAMYWYRQDPGQGLRLIYYSQIVNDFQKGDIAEGYSVSREKKESFPLTVTSAQKNPTAFYLCASSLNTGGNQPQHFGDGTRLSIL.

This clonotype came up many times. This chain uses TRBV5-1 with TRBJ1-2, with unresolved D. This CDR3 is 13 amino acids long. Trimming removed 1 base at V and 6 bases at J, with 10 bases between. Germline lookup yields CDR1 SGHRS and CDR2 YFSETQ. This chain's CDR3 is CASSLTRADGYTF. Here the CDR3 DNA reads TGCGCCAGCAGCTTGACACGCGCTGATGGCTACACCTTC.

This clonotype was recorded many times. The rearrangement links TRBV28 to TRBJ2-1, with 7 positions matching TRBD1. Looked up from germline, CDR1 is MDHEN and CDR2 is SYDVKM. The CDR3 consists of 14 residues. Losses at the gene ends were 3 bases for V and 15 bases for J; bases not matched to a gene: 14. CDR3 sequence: CASSFQTTGTDRFF. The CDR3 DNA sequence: TGTGCCAGCAGTTTCCAAACCACCGGGACAGATAGGTTCTTC.

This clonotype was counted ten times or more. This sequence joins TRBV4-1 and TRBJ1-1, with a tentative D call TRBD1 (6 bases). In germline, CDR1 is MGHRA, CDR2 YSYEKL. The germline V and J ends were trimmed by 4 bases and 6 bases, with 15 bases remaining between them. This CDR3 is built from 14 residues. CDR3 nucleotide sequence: TGCGCCAGCAGCCTCAGGGGCGCCGGGTCTGAAGCTTTCTTT. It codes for CASSLRGAGSEAFF.

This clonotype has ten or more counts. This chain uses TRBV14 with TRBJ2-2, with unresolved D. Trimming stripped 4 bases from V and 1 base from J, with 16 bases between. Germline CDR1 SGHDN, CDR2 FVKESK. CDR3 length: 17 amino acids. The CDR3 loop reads CASSLKPRTLNTGELFF. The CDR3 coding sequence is TGTGCCAGCAGCCTAAAGCCCCGAACCCTGAACACCGGGGAGCTGTTTTTT.

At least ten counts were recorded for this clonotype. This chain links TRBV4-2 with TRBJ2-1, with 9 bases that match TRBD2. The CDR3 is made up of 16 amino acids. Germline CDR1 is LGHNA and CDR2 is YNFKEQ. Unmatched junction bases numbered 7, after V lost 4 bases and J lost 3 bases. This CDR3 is CASSPGRTSDYNEQFF. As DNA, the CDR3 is TGTGCCAGCAGCCCAGGTCGGACTAGCGACTACAATGAGCAGTTCTTC.

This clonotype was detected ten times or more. CDR3 DNA: TGTGCCAGCAGCCGACAGGGAAAATACGAGCAGTACTTC. The encoded protein is CASSRQGKYEQYF. The rearrangement joins TRBV13 to TRBJ2-7, with 7 bases aligning to TRBD1. J was trimmed by 4 bases and V by 5 bases; bases with no gene match: 5. Germline lookup yields CDR1 PRHDT and CDR2 FYEKMQ (reference sequence). The length of the CDR3 is 13 residues.

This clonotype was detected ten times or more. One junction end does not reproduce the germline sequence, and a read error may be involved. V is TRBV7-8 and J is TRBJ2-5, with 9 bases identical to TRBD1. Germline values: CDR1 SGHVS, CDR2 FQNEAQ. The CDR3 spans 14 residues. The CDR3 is CASSPSWEGDRVAF. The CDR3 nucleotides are TGTGCCAGCAGCCCTAGCTGGGAGGGGGACAGGGTGGCATTC.

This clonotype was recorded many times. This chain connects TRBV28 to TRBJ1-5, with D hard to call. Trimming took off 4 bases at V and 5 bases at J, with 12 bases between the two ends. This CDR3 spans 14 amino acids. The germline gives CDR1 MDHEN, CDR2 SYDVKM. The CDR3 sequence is CASSSGPGDQPQHF. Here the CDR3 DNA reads TGTGCCAGCAGTTCAGGACCAGGTGATCAGCCCCAGCATTTT.

The CDR3 spells CASSDLGDEAHQPQHF. In nucleotides, the CDR3 is TGTGCCAGCAGTGACTTAGGGGACGAGGCACATCAGCCCCAGCATTTT. The chain combines TRBV2 with TRBJ1-5; TRBD1 is a possible D gene (5 bases). Trimming removed 3 bases from V and 5 bases from J, with 17 bases in between. The germline V gene encodes CDR1 SNHLY and CDR2 FYNNEI. The CDR3 covers 16 residues.

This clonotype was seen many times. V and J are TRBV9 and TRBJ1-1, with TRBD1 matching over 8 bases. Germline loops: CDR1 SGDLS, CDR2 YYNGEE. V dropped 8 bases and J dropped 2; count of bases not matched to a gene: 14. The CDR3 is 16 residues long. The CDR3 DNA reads TGTGCCAGTTCTAATCTACAGGGGGGTAAAAACACTGAAGCTTTCTTT. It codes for CASSNLQGGKNTEAFF. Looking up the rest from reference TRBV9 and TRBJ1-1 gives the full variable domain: DSGVTQTPKHLITATGQRVTLRCSPRSGDLSVYWYQQSLDQGLQFLIQYYNGEERAKGNILERFSAQQFPDLHSELNLSSLELGDSALYFCASSNLQGGKNTEAFFGQGTRLTVV.

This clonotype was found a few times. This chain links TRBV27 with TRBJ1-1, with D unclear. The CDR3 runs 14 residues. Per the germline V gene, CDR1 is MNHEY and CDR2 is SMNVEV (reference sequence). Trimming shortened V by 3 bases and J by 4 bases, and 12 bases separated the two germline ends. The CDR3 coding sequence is TGTGCCAGCAGTTTTGTAGGCAGACGCACTGAAGCTTTCTTT. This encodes CASSFVGRRTEAFF.

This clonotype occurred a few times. The CDR3 DNA reads TGCAGTGCGTCATCGGCACCGAACACCGGGGAGCTGTTTTTT. Amino acids: CSASSAPNTGELFF. V gene TRBV20-1 combines with J gene TRBJ2-2; D is unresolved. Trimming pared 6 bases from V and 0 bases from J, leaving 11 bases between. CDR1 and CDR2 from the germline V gene are DFQATT and SNEGSKA (reference sequence). The CDR3 covers 14 residues.